The 23 T cell receptor beta chains presented below share a single source sample, sequenced in a study of T cell repertoires in cytomegalovirus infection. No antigens are known for them. TCRdb re-derived calls from the reads in MiXCR, one entry per CDR3 protein. The sample holds approximately 990,000 distinct CDR3 sequences; around 32% are singletons and the top ten take about an eighth. The input for sequencing was cultured CD8+ T cells from PBMCs, taken from culture after CMV antigen stimulation. These receptors were taken from a human donor in good health (CMV status not recorded). Some clones in this sample may be carry-over from other donors' samples.

This clonotype was picked up a small number of times. V usage is TRBV27 and J usage is TRBJ2-2; the D gene could be TRBD1 or TRBD2 (5 bases each). Germline assignment: CDR1 MNHEY and CDR2 SMNVEV (reference sequence). The CDR3 length is 14 residues. V was shortened by 5 bases and J by 6 bases, with 13 bases between the two germline ends. The CDR3 loop reads CASSPGTVPGELFF. Written as DNA, the CDR3 is TGTGCCAGCAGTCCAGGGACGGTTCCCGGGGAGCTGTTTTTT.

The V and J genes are TRBV6-1 and TRBJ2-1; the D call may be TRBD1 or TRBD2 (5 bases each). V was pared by 11 bases and J by 10 bases, with 18 bases between. CDR1 is MNHNS and CDR2 is SASEGT in the germline V gene. This CDR3 comprises 12 residues. This CDR3 reads CAGALESKEQFF. CDR3 nucleotide sequence: TGTGCCGGGGCACTAGAGTCCAAGGAGCAGTTCTTC.

J is TRBJ2-7 and V is TRBV2; 8 bases agree with TRBD2. The CDR3 loop spans 13 amino acids. V lost 11 bases, J lost 4 bases, and 10 bases stayed unmatched. Germline V gives CDR1 SNHLY, CDR2 FYNNEI. CDR3 residues: CALGGETGYEQYF. The CDR3 DNA sequence: TGTGCCCTCGGGGGGGAAACGGGGTACGAGCAGTACTTC.

The V call is TRBV7-3, the J call TRBJ1-1; no definite D call. Germline V lookup: CDR1 SGHTA, CDR2 FQGTGA. Trimming took 2 bases from V and 7 from J, leaving 11 bases between them. The CDR3 spans 13 residues. CDR3 sequence reads: CASSLRLGDEAFF. CDR3 DNA sequence: TGTGCCAGCAGCTTACGGCTGGGTGATGAAGCTTTCTTT.

The V call is TRBV7-8, the J call TRBJ2-5, with a tentative D call TRBD2 (6 bases). The V and J ends lost 3 bases and 6 bases respectively, with 17 bases between them. This CDR3 spans 15 amino acids. Germline-derived CDR1 and CDR2 are SGHVS and FQNEAQ. The CDR3 DNA follows: TGTGCCAGCAGCTTCTCTAGCCGGGGGTGGAAGACCCAGTACTTC. Protein sequence: CASSFSSRGWKTQYF.

Points on this clonotype: This may be a read error, as it is one base from a much larger clone. The gene calls are TRBV7-6 and TRBJ2-5, with TRBD2 as a possible D gene (6 bases). The CDR3 is 15 residues long. V shed 7 bases and J shed 1 base, with 16 bases lying between them. Germline CDR1 reads SGHVS; CDR2 reads FNYEAQ. The CDR3 nucleotides are TGTGCCAGCATCGAAATGGGGGGATTCCAAGAGACCCAGTACTTC. It translates to CASIEMGGFQETQYF.

Ten or more counts support this clonotype. V is TRBV7-2 and J is TRBJ2-5, with 9 bases fitting TRBD2. Germline V gene sequence: CDR1 SGHTA, CDR2 FQGNSA. Losses at the gene ends were 2 bases for V and 1 base for J; bases not matched to a gene: 5. The CDR3 is made up of 16 amino acids. The CDR3 region has the DNA TGTGCCAGCAGCTTATCGGCAGCGGGGGGCCAAGAGACCCAGTACTTC. Its protein is CASSLSAAGGQETQYF.

V usage is TRBV2 and J usage is TRBJ1-4, with D possibly being TRBD1 (5 bases). Trimming stripped 6 bases from V and 4 bases from J, with 15 bases between. Germline CDR1 and CDR2: SNHLY and FYNNEI. This CDR3 spans 15 amino acids. The CDR3 loop is CASSAGTDNNEKLFF. The CDR3 region has the DNA TGTGCCAGCAGCGCCGGGACGGACAATAATGAAAAACTGTTTTTT.

This chain connects TRBV4-1 to TRBJ2-5; D is uncertain. Per the germline V gene, CDR1 is MGHRA and CDR2 is YSYEKL. The CDR3 sequence is 15 residues long. Trimming cost V 1 base and J 0 bases, with 9 bases left between them. DNA of the CDR3: TGCGCCAGCAGCCAAGGGATAGGCGACCAAGAGACCCAGTACTTC. This codes for CASSQGIGDQETQYF.

This chain joins TRBV10-2 and TRBJ2-3, with 8 positions matching TRBD2. V shed 7 bases and J 0 bases; nucleotides not matched to a gene: 3. This CDR3 has 14 residues. Germline values: CDR1 WSHSY, CDR2 SAAADI. CDR3: CASKLAGSTDTQYF. CDR3 nucleotide sequence: TGCGCCAGCAAGCTAGCGGGCAGCACAGATACGCAGTATTTT.

This clonotype was detected ten times or more. CDR3 nucleotide sequence: TGTGCCAGCAGCCCTGACAGTCTCGAGCAGTACGTC. Translation gives CASSPDSLEQYV. The chain has TRBV7-8 and TRBJ2-7; maybe TRBD1 (5 bases). Germline V gene sequence: CDR1 SGHVS, CDR2 FQNEAQ. The CDR3 totals 12 residues. Trimming pared 5 bases from V and 6 bases from J, leaving 11 bases between.

The rearrangement joins TRBV19 to TRBJ2-7; D may be TRBD1 or TRBD2 (5 bases each). This CDR3 is 15 amino acids long. Germline CDR1 LNHDA, CDR2 SQIVND (reference sequence). Between the trimmed V and J ends, which lost 10 bases and 5 bases, there was a span of 24 bases. The CDR3, as DNA: TGTGCCACCTCATTGACCGGGACGGAGAACAACGAGCAGTACTTC. Protein: CATSLTGTENNEQYF.

This clonotype was picked up a small number of times. The genes are TRBV6-6 and TRBJ2-5; D not resolved. The V end lost 7 bases, the J end lost 5 bases, and 17 bases lay between the germline ends. The CDR3 is 14 residues long. Germline CDR1 reads MNHNY; CDR2 reads SVGAGI (reference sequence). CDR3 in DNA: TGTGCCAGCACACCCCTCCCGCCGAGGGAGACCCAGTACTTC. Its protein product is CASTPLPPRETQYF.

This chain uses TRBV12-3 or TRBV12-4 with TRBJ2-3; D may be TRBD1 (6 bases). Between the trimmed V and J ends, which lost 6 bases and 9 bases, there was a span of 13 bases. The CDR3 is 12 residues long. CDR3 nucleotides: TGTGCCAGCAGCTCAGGGGCTGGGACGCAGTATTTT. Translated, it gives CASSSGAGTQYF.

The chain combines TRBV7-6 with TRBJ2-2; D is unclear. Between the trimmed V and J ends, which lost 6 bases and 6 bases, there was a span of 11 bases. The CDR3 is 13 residues long. Germline CDR1 SGHVS, CDR2 FNYEAQ. For the CDR3, the DNA is TGTGCCAGCAGAAGAGGTGGATCCGGGGAGCTGTTTTTT. Amino acid sequence: CASRRGGSGELFF.

This clonotype appeared a few times. V usage is TRBV6-5 and J usage is TRBJ2-2; TRBD2 agrees at 11 bases. Germline CDR1 MNHEY, CDR2 SVGAGI. J lost 6 bases, V lost 3 bases, and 12 bases had no gene match. There are 18 residues in the CDR3. The CDR3 bases are TGTGCCAGCAGTTATCCCGGGACTAGCGGTGGGTCGTCCGGGGAGCTGTTTTTT. This codes for CASSYPGTSGGSSGELFF.

This clonotype was detected only once. A read error is likely, as this CDR3 ends without the conserved phenylalanine or tryptophan. The chain recombines TRBV5-4 with TRBJ2-7; D is perhaps TRBD1 or TRBD2 (6 bases each). The CDR3 is made up of 16 amino acids. V lost 0 bases, J lost 0 bases, and 13 bases lay in between. Germline V lookup: CDR1 SGHNT, CDR2 YYREEE (reference sequence). The CDR3 DNA sequence: TGTGCCAGCAGCTTGGGAGAGGGGGGCCTCTCCTACGAGCAGTACGCC. This codes for CASSLGEGGLSYEQYA.

V and J are TRBV6-5 and TRBJ1-5; no firm D call. From germline, CDR1 is MNHEY and CDR2 SVGAGI. CDR3 length: 15 amino acids. V was shortened by 0 bases and J by 3 bases, with 9 bases between the two germline ends. The CDR3 protein is CASSYSKADNQPQHF. The CDR3 coding sequence is TGTGCCAGCAGTTACTCGAAGGCAGACAATCAGCCCCAGCATTTT.

This clonotype was seen only a few times. V gene TRBV29-1 combines with J gene TRBJ2-1; D uncertain. V lost 4 bases, J lost 2 bases, and 9 bases lay in between. CDR3 size: 13 residues. Germline values: CDR1 SQVTM, CDR2 ANQGSEA. CDR3 bases: TGCAGCGTTGTCCCAGCCCCCTACAATGAGCAGTTCTTC. Its protein product is CSVVPAPYNEQFF.

The gene calls are TRBV5-1 and TRBJ2-7; D gene unclear. V shed 0 bases and J shed 0 bases, with 7 bases lying between them. CDR3 size: 14 residues. Germline values: CDR1 SGHRS, CDR2 YFSETQ. The CDR3 nucleotides read TGCGCCAGCAGCTTGGAAGCTACCTCCTACGAGCAGTACTTC. It codes for CASSLEATSYEQYF.

The chain recombines TRBV11-2 with TRBJ2-7; 12 bases match TRBD1. The trim removed 5 bases at V and 4 bases at J, leaving 6 bases unmatched. Germline V gene sequence: CDR1 SGHAT, CDR2 FQNNGV. The CDR3 extends over 15 amino acids. In DNA form, the CDR3 reads TGTGCCAGCAGCCCCCGGGACAGGGGGCTTTACGAGCAGTACTTC. Its translation is CASSPRDRGLYEQYF. Looking up the rest from reference TRBV11-2 and TRBJ2-7 gives the full variable domain: EAGVAQSPRYKIIEKRQSVAFWCNPISGHATLYWYQQILGQGPKLLIQFQNNGVVDDSQLPKDRFSAERLKGVDSTLKIQPAKLEDSAVYLCASSPRDRGLYEQYFGPGTRLTVT.

The chain joins TRBV20-1 to TRBJ2-1; 10 bases are a match to TRBD2. Trimming removed 6 bases from V and 15 bases from J; junction bases left unmatched: 11. Germline V gene data show CDR1 as DFQATT and CDR2 as SNEGSKA (reference sequence). The CDR3 covers 12 residues. CDR3 nucleotides: TGCAGTGCCACACGGACTAGCGGCCACCCGTTCTTC. It specifies CSATRTSGHPFF.

Only one count was recorded for this clonotype. Compared with germline, one end of the junction differs, possibly owing to a read error. This chain joins TRBV7-8 and TRBJ2-7; the match to TRBD2 covers 7 bases. The germline CDR1 and CDR2 sequences are SGHVS and FQNEAQ. The CDR3 extends over 13 amino acids. CDR3 protein: CVSRVASGYEQYF. CDR3 bases: TGTGTCAGCAGGGTGGCTAGCGGCTACGAGCAGTACTTC.